Listed below are T cell receptor beta chains from one sample, sequenced in a study of shared clonotypes between healthy human individuals. TCRdb's table, derived via immunoSEQ multiplex PCR, lists solely in-frame clones and lacks some. The sample holds roughly 500,000 clones, almost 97% seen once. Source material: naive CD4+ T cells sorted from blood. These receptors came from a woman in her thirties in good health. The CDR3 runs from the conserved cysteine through the conserved F or W. Each record gives: clone size, V gene, J gene, D gene, CDR3 protein, CDR3 DNA. D genes are given only for firm matches. Size values are once, few and many counts, or a class for expanded clones, and some rows have none.

clone_size: NA; v_call: TRBV5-1; j_call: TRBJ2-7; d_call: TRBD1; cdr3_aa: CASRARDRGLIEQYF; cdr3_nt: TGCGCCAGCAGGGCTCGGGACAGGGGGCTTATCGAGCAGTACTTC
clone_size: NA; v_call: TRBV23-1; j_call: TRBJ2-7; d_call: NA; cdr3_aa: CASSGWRNQGPYEQYF; cdr3_nt: TGCGCCAGCAGCGGCTGGCGTAACCAAGGCCCCTACGAGCAGTACTTC
clone_size: NA; v_call: TRBV10-3; j_call: TRBJ2-7; d_call: NA; cdr3_aa: CAIGPGHEQYF; cdr3_nt: TGTGCCATAGGACCGGGCCACGAGCAGTACTTC
clone_size: NA; v_call: TRBV7-6; j_call: TRBJ1-1; d_call: NA; cdr3_aa: CASSLDFTGYTEAFF; cdr3_nt: TGTGCCAGCAGCTTAGACTTTACAGGGTACACTGAAGCTTTCTTT
clone_size: NA; v_call: TRBV18; j_call: TRBJ1-1; d_call: NA; cdr3_aa: CASSPINGGQKNTEAFF; cdr3_nt: TGTGCCAGCTCACCCATAAATGGAGGACAGAAGAACACTGAAGCTTTCTTT
clone_size: NA; v_call: TRBV18; j_call: TRBJ1-5; d_call: NA; cdr3_aa: CASSLSNQPQHF; cdr3_nt: TGTGCCAGCTCACTTAGCAATCAGCCCCAGCATTTT
clone_size: once; v_call: TRBV11-2; j_call: TRBJ2-7; d_call: NA; cdr3_aa: CASSFVAGPHEQYF; cdr3_nt: TGTGCCAGCAGCTTTGTGGCAGGGCCCCACGAGCAGTACTTC
clone_size: NA; v_call: TRBV19; j_call: TRBJ2-5; d_call: TRBD1; cdr3_aa: CASYRQGYQETQYF; cdr3_nt: TGTGCCAGTTATCGACAGGGCTACCAAGAGACCCAGTACTTC
clone_size: NA; v_call: TRBV5-1; j_call: TRBJ2-5; d_call: NA; cdr3_aa: CASSLLVQETQYF; cdr3_nt: TGCGCCAGCAGCTTACTAGTCCAAGAGACCCAGTACTTC
clone_size: once; v_call: TRBV19; j_call: TRBJ2-1; d_call: NA; cdr3_aa: CASASVRWGNEQFF; cdr3_nt: TGTGCCAGTGCTAGCGTACGATGGGGCAATGAGCAGTTCTTC
clone_size: NA; v_call: TRBV18; j_call: TRBJ2-7; d_call: TRBD1; cdr3_aa: CASSQGTGGGYEQYF; cdr3_nt: TGTGCCAGCTCACAAGGGACAGGGGGCGGCTACGAGCAGTACTTC
clone_size: NA; v_call: TRBV7-9; j_call: TRBJ1-5; d_call: TRBD1; cdr3_aa: CASSLDRGGNQPQHF; cdr3_nt: TGTGCCAGCAGTTTGGACAGGGGCGGCAATCAGCCCCAGCATTTT
clone_size: NA; v_call: TRBV10-3; j_call: TRBJ2-7; d_call: NA; cdr3_aa: CAISEIYEQYF; cdr3_nt: TGTGCCATCAGTGAGATCTACGAGCAGTACTTC
clone_size: NA; v_call: TRBV15; j_call: TRBJ2-7; d_call: NA; cdr3_aa: CATSRESSGSYEQYF; cdr3_nt: TGTGCCACCAGCAGAGAAAGTTCAGGGAGCTACGAGCAGTACTTC
clone_size: NA; v_call: TRBV5-4; j_call: TRBJ1-6; d_call: TRBD1; cdr3_aa: CASSWGGTGSAKPLHF; cdr3_nt: TGTGCCAGCAGCTGGGGGGGGACAGGGAGCGCTAAACCCCTCCACTTT